A single sample gave rise to the 19 T cell receptor beta chains below, sequenced in a study of T-cell memory formation after mild COVID-19 (dated by TCRdb to the early 2020s). The library was obtained by 5' RACE. The sample was run on an Illumina NovaSeq 6000. Starting from the raw public reads, TCRdb applied fastp trimming at Q25, assembled clones with MiXCR and retained in-frame beta chains. Here each entry gathers all rows of one CDR3 protein and keeps the most common genes and DNA. For this sample there are some 250,000 distinct CDR3 sequences; 8% to 10% appear just once. More than 20% of the sample is taken by the ten largest. Sequenced input: PBMCs or a T cell subset sorted from them (not recorded which). The receptors shown here come from a man aged 18 to 30 who had mild COVID-19 (a few samples of this study predate the infection). The sample titles of this study are shuffled in the database, so cell type and time point are left out; the donor was told from shared clones.

This clonotype has more than one count but fewer than ten. The chain is built from TRBV6-2 or TRBV6-3 and TRBJ1-5; D is unclear. The germline V and J ends were trimmed by 0 bases and 2 bases, with 8 bases remaining between them. This CDR3 region has 15 residues. CDR1 is MNHEY and CDR2 is SVGEGT in the germline V gene. DNA for the CDR3: TGTGCCAGCAGTTACTCGGGAAGGGGCAATCAGCCCCAGCATTTT. Translating gives CASSYSGRGNQPQHF.

This clonotype was picked up many times. The J gene is TRBJ2-7, the V gene TRBV5-1, with D perhaps TRBD1 (5 bases). V lost 0 bases and J 3 bases, leaving 13 bases between the germline ends. The CDR3 has 15 residues. Germline V gives CDR1 SGHRS, CDR2 YFSETQ. The CDR3 DNA reads as TGCGCCAGCAGCTTGGGGGCAGGGATAAACTACGAGCAGTACTTC. Its translation is CASSLGAGINYEQYF.

This clonotype was recorded a few times. This chain connects TRBV5-1 to TRBJ1-3; D is unclear. The CDR3 runs 13 residues. V lost 0 bases, J lost 9 bases, and 10 bases lay in between. The germline CDR1 and CDR2 sequences are SGHRS and YFSETQ. The CDR3 DNA follows: TGCGCCAGCAGCTTGGATACGGTATCCACCATATATTTT. It is translated as CASSLDTVSTIYF.

This clonotype was recorded a few times. J is TRBJ1-2 and V is TRBV20-1; TRBD1 aligns across 8 bases. The trim removed 0 bases at V and 8 bases at J, leaving 5 bases unmatched. The CDR3 contains 13 residues. CDR1 and CDR2 from the germline V gene are DFQATT and SNEGSKA (reference sequence). DNA for the CDR3: TGCAGTGCTAGAGACCGGGACAGGCGGGGCTACACCTTC. This codes for CSARDRDRRGYTF.

Only a few counts were recorded for this clonotype. The V and J genes are TRBV6-2 or TRBV6-3 and TRBJ2-1; D is perhaps TRBD1 or TRBD2 (5 bases each). Germline V gives CDR1 MNHEY, CDR2 SVGEGT. The CDR3 contains 12 residues. V gave up 5 bases and J gave up 6 bases, with 8 bases separating them. The CDR3 DNA reads TGTGCCAGCAGTAGAGGGGCCAATGAGCAGTTCTTC. Amino acids: CASSRGANEQFF.

The V and J genes are TRBV12-5 and TRBJ2-1; 7 bases are shared with TRBD1. There are 11 residues in the CDR3. V lost 7 bases, J lost 12 bases, and 6 bases stayed unmatched. Germline CDR1 is LGHNT and CDR2 is FRNRAP. In DNA, the CDR3 is TGTGCTAGTGTCAACAGGGGAAGGCAGTTCTTC. It translates to CASVNRGRQFF.

The chain is built from TRBV5-1 and TRBJ1-2; 12 bases fit TRBD1. This CDR3 comprises 14 residues. In germline, CDR1 is SGHRS, CDR2 YFSETQ. J gave up 7 bases and V 3 bases, and 4 bases lay outside the gene matches. This CDR3 reads CASSSGTGGSGYTF. The DNA for the CDR3 is TGCGCCAGCAGCTCGGGGACAGGGGGCAGTGGCTACACCTTC.

This clonotype was counted at least ten times. This chain's CDR3 is CASSRDRQETQYF. CDR3 in DNA: TGTGCCAGCAGCCGCGACAGGCAAGAGACCCAGTACTTC. V gene TRBV7-3 combines with J gene TRBJ2-5; D might be TRBD1 (6 bases). This CDR3 region has 13 residues. Germline V CDR1 and CDR2: SGHTA, FQGTGA. V was cut by 5 bases and J by 2 bases, with 9 bases left in between.

This clonotype was counted only a few times. The J gene is TRBJ2-7, the V gene TRBV6-5; 7 bases match TRBD1. Germline V gene data show CDR1 as MNHEY and CDR2 as SVGAGI. This CDR3 comprises 13 residues. V gave up 2 bases and J gave up 4 bases; unmatched junction bases: 2. The CDR3 nucleotides are TGTGCCAGCAGTTACGGGACAGAGTACGAGCAGTACTTC. Translated: CASSYGTEYEQYF.

The chain recombines TRBV3-1 with TRBJ1-1; TRBD1 might be the D (6 bases). This CDR3 has 14 residues. Trimming pared 2 bases from V and 6 bases from J, leaving 13 bases between. Germline V gives CDR1 LGHDT, CDR2 YNNKEL (reference sequence). As DNA, the CDR3 is TGTGCCAGCAGCCAATCGCAGGGGCGGTCTGAAGCTTTCTTT. It translates to CASSQSQGRSEAFF.

At least ten counts were recorded for this clonotype. The rearrangement uses TRBV12-3 or TRBV12-4 and TRBJ2-2, with TRBD2 identical over 9 bases. The CDR3 contains 17 residues. The V segment lost 3 bases and the J segment 0 bases; nucleotides outside the gene matches: 5. CDR3 protein: CASSFSSGVPNTGELFF. The CDR3 DNA follows: TGTGCCAGCAGTTTCTCTAGCGGGGTACCGAACACCGGGGAGCTGTTTTTT.

V usage is TRBV5-6 and J usage is TRBJ1-2; D is undetermined. V was trimmed by 0 bases and J by 5 bases, leaving 2 bases between them. Germline lookup yields CDR1 SGHDT and CDR2 YYEEEE. CDR3 length equals 11 residues. In DNA, the CDR3 is TGTGCCAGCAGCTTGGTTTATGGCTACACCTTC. It is translated as CASSLVYGYTF.

This clonotype was seen ten or more times. The chain is built from TRBV7-2 and TRBJ2-5; D perhaps matches TRBD2 (6 bases). V was trimmed by 9 bases and J by 5 bases, leaving 16 bases between them. CDR1 and CDR2 (germline): SGHTA, FQGNSA. CDR3 size: 13 residues. In DNA, the CDR3 is TGTGCCAGTTCCGGGACTCTAAGGGAGACCCAGTACTTC. Protein product: CASSGTLRETQYF.

The V call is TRBV7-9, the J call TRBJ1-1, with TRBD1 matching over 11 bases. The CDR3 length is 16 residues. V was clipped by 7 bases and J by 3 bases; unmatched bases: 10. Germline CDR1 is SEHNR and CDR2 is FQNEAQ (reference sequence). CDR3 bases: TGTGCCAGCATCCCCCGGGACAGGGGGTCGGACACTGAAGCTTTCTTT. Its protein is CASIPRDRGSDTEAFF.

The gene calls are TRBV5-1 and TRBJ2-7; 14 nucleotides agree with TRBD2. The CDR3 length is 15 residues. Trimming cost V 5 bases and J 2 bases; bases outside gene matches: 3. Germline CDR1 is SGHRS and CDR2 is YFSETQ. Written as DNA, the CDR3 is TGCGCCAGCAGTCGGGGACTAGCGGGGGCCTACGAGCAGTACTTC. Amino acids: CASSRGLAGAYEQYF. Full variable domain (outside the CDR3, taken from reference TRBV5-1 and TRBJ2-7): KAGVTQTPRYLIKTRGQQVTLSCSPISGHRSVSWYQQTPGQGLQFLFEYFSETQRNKGNFPGRFSGRQFSNSRSEMNVSTLELGDSALYLCASSRGLAGAYEQYFGPGTRLTVT.

This clonotype has a handful of counts. The rearrangement links TRBV4-1 to TRBJ2-2; possible D gene TRBD2, 5 bases. The CDR3 extends over 15 amino acids. Trimming took 4 bases from V and 0 from J, leaving 9 bases between them. Germline values: CDR1 MGHRA, CDR2 YSYEKL. In nucleotides, the CDR3 is TGCGCCAGCAGCCGAGGGATGTCGAACACCGGGGAGCTGTTTTTT. Protein: CASSRGMSNTGELFF.

This clonotype has ten or more counts. At one boundary the junction diverges from the germline segment, which might be a read error. CDR3 DNA: TGCGCCAGCAGCACGACAAGCACGGATACGCAGTATTTT. It codes for CASSTTSTDTQYF. The genes are TRBV5-1 and TRBJ2-3; D unclear. From germline, CDR1 is SGHRS and CDR2 YFSETQ. The CDR3 is 13 amino acids.

There are a few counts of this clonotype. The chain has TRBV5-1 and TRBJ2-3, with D possibly TRBD2 on 7 matching bases. V dropped 0 bases and J dropped 2 bases, with 13 bases sitting between them. In germline, CDR1 is SGHRS, CDR2 YFSETQ. This CDR3 region has 16 residues. This chain's CDR3 is CASSLAGGGLTDTQYF. The CDR3 DNA reads TGCGCCAGCAGCTTGGCCGGCGGGGGCCTCACAGATACGCAGTATTTT.

This clonotype was seen only a few times. The chain links TRBV12-1 to TRBJ1-4; TRBD1, the table's D call, lacks a check against the DNA. TRBV12-1 is noted as a pseudogene. The CDR3 covers 14 residues. CDR3 in DNA: TGTGCCAGCAGCCGGGGACCCGTGGATGAAAAACTGTTTTTT. Its protein is CASSRGPVDEKLFF.